This record looks at one T cell receptor (beta chain) sequence and its context. One tube held mixed TRB-A and TRB-B primer pools for touch-down PCR. TCRdb re-called the multiplex PCR reads; one entry per CDR3 protein, DNA not given. The repertoire table contains 9,500 to 14,000 distinct CDR3 sequences. The data were obtained in a study of T cell clusters in autoimmune cytopenias. The CDR3 runs 15 residues. Germline CDR1 and CDR2: MNHEY and SVGAGI. Each sample's input was roughly 270 ng genomic DNA, some 38,000 genome equivalents. The data were also submitted as part of a second study, on T cell repertoires in aging, cancer and after chemotherapy. That report notes: Around 8.8 million TCR reads were in the whole dataset. Untreated cancer patients had significantly lower blood TCR diversity than age-matched healthy donors. In each cancer cohort, median generation probability increased across chemotherapy, suggesting thymic output rebounded.

The chain uses TRBV6-5 and TRBJ2-7; TCRdb gives TRBD1 as the D gene, but with no DNA this cannot be confirmed. The clonotype was recovered from a human donor in good health. The material sequenced was peripheral blood. The CDR3 here is CASSPLLGAFYEQYF.